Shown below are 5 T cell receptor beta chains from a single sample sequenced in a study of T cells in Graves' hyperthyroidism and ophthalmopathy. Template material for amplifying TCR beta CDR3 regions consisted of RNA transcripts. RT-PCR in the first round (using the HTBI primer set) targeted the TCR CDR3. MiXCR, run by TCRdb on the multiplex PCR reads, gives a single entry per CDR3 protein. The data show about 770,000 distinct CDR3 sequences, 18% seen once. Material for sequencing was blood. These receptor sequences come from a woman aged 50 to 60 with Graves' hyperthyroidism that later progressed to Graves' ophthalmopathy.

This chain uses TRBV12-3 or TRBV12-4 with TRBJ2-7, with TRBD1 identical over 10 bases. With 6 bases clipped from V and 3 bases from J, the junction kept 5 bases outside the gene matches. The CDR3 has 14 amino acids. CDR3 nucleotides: TGTGCCAGCAGACCGACAGGGGGCCTCTACGAGCAGTACTTC. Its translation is CASRPTGGLYEQYF.

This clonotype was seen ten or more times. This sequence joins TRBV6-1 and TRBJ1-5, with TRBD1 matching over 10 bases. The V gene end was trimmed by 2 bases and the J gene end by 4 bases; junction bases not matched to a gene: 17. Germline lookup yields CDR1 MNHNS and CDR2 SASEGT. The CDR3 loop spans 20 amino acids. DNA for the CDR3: TGTGCCAGCAGTGAATCGAGGTGGACAGGGGGATTGTCTGGGAATCAGCCCCAGCATTTT. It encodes CASSESRWTGGLSGNQPQHF.

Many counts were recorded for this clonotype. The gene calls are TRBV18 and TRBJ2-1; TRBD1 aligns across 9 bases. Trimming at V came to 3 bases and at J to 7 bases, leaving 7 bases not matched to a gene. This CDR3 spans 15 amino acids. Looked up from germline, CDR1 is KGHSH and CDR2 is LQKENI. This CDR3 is CASSPLGQGRNEQFF. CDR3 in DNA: TGTGCCAGCTCACCCCTCGGACAGGGGCGGAATGAGCAGTTCTTC.

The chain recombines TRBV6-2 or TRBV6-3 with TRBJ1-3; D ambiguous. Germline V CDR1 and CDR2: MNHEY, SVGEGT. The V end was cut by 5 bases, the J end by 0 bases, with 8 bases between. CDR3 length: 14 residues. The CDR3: CASSDGTSGNTIYF. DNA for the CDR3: TGTGCCAGCAGTGACGGAACCTCTGGAAACACCATATATTTT.

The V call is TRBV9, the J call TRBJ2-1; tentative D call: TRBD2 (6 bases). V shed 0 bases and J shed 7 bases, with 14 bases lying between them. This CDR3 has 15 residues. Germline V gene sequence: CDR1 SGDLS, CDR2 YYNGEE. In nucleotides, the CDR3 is TGTGCCAGCAGCGTAGATCGCGGGGAACGTAATGAGCAGTTCTTC. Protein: CASSVDRGERNEQFF.